Presented here are 3 T cell receptor beta chains from one specimen sequenced in a study of shared clonotypes between healthy human individuals. Generated by immunoSEQ multiplex PCR, the TCRdb table keeps only in-frame clones and is missing some. The repertoire holds under 1,900,000 clones, with 98% as singletons. Sample: naive CD4+ T cells sorted from blood. Subset specified: CD45RA+ positively selected. The receptors stem from a man aged 25 to 45 in good health.

This rearrangement joins TRBV5-4 to TRBJ2-1; 10 nucleotides align to TRBD2. CDR1 SGHNT and CDR2 YYREEE come from the germline V gene (reference sequence). V was pared by 4 bases and J by 2 bases, with 6 bases of the junction left unmatched. The CDR3 is 16 residues long. In DNA, the CDR3 is TGTGCCAGCAGCCCCCTAGCGGGAGCCGCCTACAATGAGCAGTTCTTC. This sequence encodes CASSPLAGAAYNEQFF.

This rearrangement joins TRBV10-3 to TRBJ2-2; D is possibly TRBD1 or TRBD2 (5 bases each). Trimming pared 3 bases from V and 4 bases from J, leaving 15 bases between. This CDR3 is 16 amino acids long. Germline assignment: CDR1 ENHRY and CDR2 SYGVKD. DNA for the CDR3: TGTGCCATCAGTGACGATGGGGGTCGCGCCACCGGGGAGCTGTTTTTT. Translating it yields CAISDDGGRATGELFF.

This chain connects TRBV2 to TRBJ1-5, with 9 bases identical to TRBD1. V gave up 6 bases and J gave up 4 bases; unmatched junction bases: 4. CDR1 and CDR2 (germline): SNHLY, FYNNEI. This CDR3 has 14 residues. The CDR3, as DNA: TGTGCCAGCAGGGGGACAGGGCAGAATCAGCCCCAGCATTTT. Its protein is CASRGTGQNQPQHF. The full variable domain, in which reference TRBV2 and TRBJ1-5 provide the parts outside the CDR3, is EPEVTQTPSHQVTQMGQEVILRCVPISNHLYFYWYRQILGQKVEFLVSFYNNEISEKSEIFDDQFSVERPDGSNFTLKIRSTKLEDSAMYFCASRGTGQNQPQHFGDGTRLSIL.